The entry below gives a single TCR beta chain sequence along with its context. Its target is unknown. TCRdb ran MiXCR on the RT-PCR reads and lists one entry per CDR3 protein. The sample comprises under 550,000 distinct CDR3 sequences, 6.5% to 8% of which are singletons, and over 10% rests with the top ten. The CDR3 extends over 12 amino acids. Germline CDR1 reads DFQATT; CDR2 reads SNEGSKA (reference sequence). V was clipped by 0 bases and J by 3 bases, with 6 bases between them. The data belong to a study of response to subunit inactivated influenza vaccine. Findings of the study overall: T cells newly recruited by each seasonal influenza vaccination are few, the authors suggested.

The sample was PBMCs from blood, taken around 25 months after vaccination. The V and J genes are TRBV20-1 and TRBJ2-7, with D unclear. The origin of this receptor is a man between 50 and 75 years old who received an inactivated influenza vaccine. For the CDR3, the DNA is TGCAGTGCTAGAGATAATGTCTACGAGCAGTACTTC. It specifies CSARDNVYEQYF.